These T cell receptor beta chains were read from a single sample in a study of blood T cells in healthy people across ages. TCRdb ran MiXCR on the 5' RACE reads and lists one entry per CDR3 protein. Among over a million distinct CDR3 sequences, roughly 45% were seen once, and the ten largest hold around 18%. Material: blood. Source of these receptors: a woman in her fifties or sixties in good health. Each CDR3 is given with its conserved first and last residue. D genes are given only for firm matches. Size values are once, few and many counts, or a class for expanded clones, and some rows have none.

>TRBJ2-3|many|-|TRBV7-8
CASRTGLPSGDTQYF
TGTGCCAGCAGGACCGGACTCCCATCGGGAGATACGCAGTATTTT
>TRBJ2-2|few|-|TRBV19
CASSIVGAGELFF
TGTGCCAGTAGTATCGTGGGGGCCGGGGAGCTGTTTTTT
>TRBJ1-4|-|-|TRBV29-1
CSVAQTPNEKLFF
TGCAGCGTTGCCCAAACCCCTAATGAAAAACTGTTTTTT
>TRBJ2-4|once|-|TRBV9
CASSGGQMNIQYF
TGTGCCAGCAGCGGAGGTCAGATGAACATTCAGTACTTC
>TRBJ2-7|few|TRBD2|TRBV6-5
CASTYSGREYEQYF
TGTGCCAGCACCTATAGCGGGAGGGAGTACGAGCAGTACTTC
>TRBJ2-3|many|-|TRBV10-3
CAISVLDTQYF
TGTGCCATCAGTGTCTTAGATACGCAGTATTTT
>TRBJ2-1|-|TRBD2|TRBV6-2/TRBV6-3
CASSKLAGVYNEQFF
TGTGCCAGCAGTAAACTAGCGGGGGTCTACAATGAGCAGTTCTTC
>TRBJ2-5|-|-|TRBV6-2/TRBV6-3
CAGSWGPSSQETQYF
TGTGCCGGCAGCTGGGGACCATCTTCCCAAGAGACCCAGTACTTC
>TRBJ1-5|-|TRBD1|TRBV19
CASSIRGRESNQPQHF
TGTGCCAGTAGTATCAGGGGGCGGGAGAGCAATCAGCCCCAGCATTTT
>TRBJ2-5|-|-|TRBV3-1
CASSQGAQRRNEQYF
TGTGCCAGCAGCCAAGGCGCTCAGCGGCGAAATGAGCAGTACTTC
>TRBJ2-5|-|TRBD2|TRBV5-1
CASSFRTSGTREQYF
TGCGCCAGCAGCTTCCGGACTAGCGGGACTCGGGAGCAGTACTTC
>TRBJ2-1|-|TRBD2|TRBV28
CASSLGTSGRMHEQFF
TGTGCCAGCAGTTTGGGTACTAGCGGGAGGATGCATGAGCAGTTCTTC
>TRBJ1-5|few|TRBD1|TRBV10-3
CAISEAGQGNQPQHF
TGTGCCATCAGTGAAGCGGGACAGGGGAACCAGCCCCAGCATTTT
>TRBJ2-1|-|TRBD1|TRBV5-1
CASSSAGGAGGEQFF
TGCGCCAGCAGCTCCGCAGGGGGCGCCGGTGGTGAGCAGTTCTTC
>TRBJ2-5|few|-|TRBV5-1
CASSLGPLQGARRTQYF
TGCGCCAGCAGCTTGGGACCCCTACAGGGAGCCCGGAGGACCCAGTACTTC
>TRBJ1-5|-|-|TRBV10-2
CASSDSTDTQHF
TGCGCCAGCAGTGATTCCACAGATACGCAGCATTTT
>TRBJ1-2|-|TRBD1|TRBV11-3
CASSPHLDRGYGYTF
TGTGCCAGCAGCCCTCACTTGGACAGGGGTTATGGCTACACCTTC
>TRBJ2-1|few|TRBD2|TRBV7-3
CASSTSGPNEQFF
TGTGCCAGCAGCACTAGCGGGCCCAATGAGCAGTTCTTC
>TRBJ2-5|once|TRBD2|TRBV20-1
CSALPYSLGTSGETQYF
TGCAGTGCTCTCCCCTACTCCCTCGGGACTAGCGGAGAGACCCAGTACTTC
>TRBJ2-3|-|-|TRBV7-9
CASSPFIWASTDTQYF
TGTGCCAGCAGCCCTTTTATCTGGGCCAGCACAGATACGCAGTATTTT
>TRBJ2-3|few|-|TRBV5-1
CASSLNRDSGWTDTQYF
TGCGCCAGCAGCTTGAACCGGGACTCCGGCTGGACAGATACGCAGTATTTT
>TRBJ1-1|-|-|TRBV6-5
CASSASGARNTEAFF
TGTGCCAGCAGCGCCTCGGGGGCGAGGAACACTGAAGCTTTCTTT
>TRBJ2-1|-|TRBD2|TRBV14
CASSPPGLAINEQFF
TGTGCCAGCAGCCCTCCGGGACTAGCCATCAATGAGCAGTTCTTC
>TRBJ1-2|few|-|TRBV29-1
CSVGGVSGTPTRVDGYTF
TGCAGCGTTGGAGGGGTTTCCGGGACACCCACGCGGGTTGATGGCTACACCTTC
>TRBJ2-6|-|-|TRBV25-1
CASSDGWSGANVLTF
TGTGCCAGCAGTGATGGCTGGTCTGGGGCCAACGTCCTGACTTTC
>TRBJ2-5|-|TRBD2|TRBV4-2
CASSHPSGTSGSQGETQYF
TGTGCCAGCAGCCATCCCTCCGGGACTAGCGGGAGTCAAGGAGAGACCCAGTACTTC
>TRBJ2-3|once|TRBD1|TRBV7-2
CASSLVGQIGLGTDTQYF
TGTGCCAGCAGCTTAGTGGGACAGATAGGTCTGGGCACAGATACGCAGTATTTT
>TRBJ1-2|-|-|TRBV2
CARKPVAGAYGYTF
TGTGCCAGGAAACCTGTGGCAGGGGCCTATGGCTACACCTTC
>TRBJ2-1|-|-|TRBV12-5
CASGLAEGNYNEQFF
TGTGCTAGTGGTTTGGCGGAGGGCAACTACAATGAGCAGTTCTTC
>TRBJ2-7|-|-|TRBV7-2
CASSLDAGTYEQYF
TGTGCCAGCAGCTTAGACGCGGGGACCTACGAGCAGTACTTC
>TRBJ1-2|few|-|TRBV25-1
CASSVGTYGYTF
TGTGCCAGCAGTGTCGGGACCTATGGCTACACCTTC
>TRBJ2-1|-|-|TRBV27
CASSGNAMYYNEQFF
TGTGCCAGCAGTGGTAACGCTATGTACTACAATGAGCAGTTCTTC
>TRBJ2-3|many|TRBD2|TRBV7-6
CASSLFHPGLAGDFLSTDTQYF
TGTGCCAGCAGCTTATTCCATCCGGGACTAGCGGGAGATTTCCTAAGCACAGATACGCAGTATTTT
>TRBJ2-3|-|TRBD2|TRBV20-1
CSARDPRTSGSTDTQYF
TGCAGTGCTAGAGACCCTCGGACTAGCGGAAGCACAGATACGCAGTATTTT
>TRBJ2-5|-|TRBD1|TRBV28
CASQGMTPGQHQETQYF
TGTGCCAGCCAGGGTATGACACCGGGACAGCACCAAGAGACCCAGTACTTC
>TRBJ1-1|-|-|TRBV29-1
CSVEDDPGEATEAFF
TGCAGCGTTGAAGATGACCCAGGGGAGGCCACTGAAGCTTTCTTT
>TRBJ2-5|-|-|TRBV3-1
CASSLLFGTQYF
TGTGCCAGCAGCCTCCTTTTTGGGACCCAGTACTTC
>TRBJ1-2|-|TRBD1|TRBV20-1
CSAGLKNDRGRDGYTF
TGCAGTGCTGGCCTGAAAAACGACAGGGGGCGGGATGGCTACACCTTC
>TRBJ2-7|few|-|TRBV6-5
CASRRTALSSYEQYF
TGTGCCAGCAGACGTACAGCCCTGAGCTCCTACGAGCAGTACTTC
>TRBJ2-7|-|-|TRBV6-2/TRBV6-3
CASRTLRSYNEQYF
TGTGCCAGCAGAACCCTAAGATCCTACAATGAGCAGTACTTC
>TRBJ2-7|-|TRBD2|TRBV6-5
CASSYSGLAGGSYEQYF
TGTGCCAGCAGTTACTCTGGACTAGCGGGCGGCTCCTACGAGCAGTACTTC
>TRBJ1-2|few|TRBD1|TRBV5-1
CASSLDPAGDRERSGYGYTF
TGCGCCAGCAGCTTGGACCCAGCGGGGGACAGGGAGAGGTCGGGCTATGGCTACACCTTC
>TRBJ2-3|-|-|TRBV19
CASSPGPETDTQYF
TGTGCCAGCTCCCCCGGGCCGGAAACAGATACGCAGTATTTT
>TRBJ2-5|few|-|TRBV29-1
CSAGRPPQETQYF
TGCAGCGCAGGACGCCCCCCTCAAGAGACCCAGTACTTC
>TRBJ2-5|-|-|TRBV20-1
CSASLVRGETQYF
TGCAGTGCTTCACTAGTAAGGGGAGAGACCCAGTACTTC
>TRBJ2-7|-|TRBD1|TRBV10-1
CASSDRPGQGAKEQYF
TGCGCCAGCAGTGACCGACCGGGACAGGGGGCGAAAGAGCAGTACTTC
>TRBJ2-7|-|-|TRBV6-2/TRBV6-3
CASSYSTCEQYF
TGTGCCAGCAGTTACTCGACTTGCGAGCAGTACTTC
>TRBJ2-5|few|TRBD1|TRBV3-1
CASSQGKGATETQYF
TGTGCCAGCAGCCAAGGGAAGGGGGCAACGGAGACCCAGTACTTC
>TRBJ2-1|few|TRBD2|TRBV15
CATSISGVEQFF
TGTGCCACCAGCATAAGCGGGGTTGAGCAGTTCTTC
>TRBJ2-1|-|TRBD2|TRBV29-1
CSGDSGVYNEQFF
TGCAGCGGAGATAGCGGGGTATACAATGAGCAGTTCTTC
>TRBJ2-3|-|TRBD2|TRBV10-1
CASSDPGLAPDTQYF
TGCGCCAGCAGTGACCCGGGACTAGCGCCAGATACGCAGTATTTT
>TRBJ1-5|-|TRBD1|TRBV20-1
CSARDPRRQGGNQPQHF
TGCAGTGCTAGAGACCCCCGTCGACAGGGAGGCAATCAGCCCCAGCATTTT
>TRBJ2-7|-|-|TRBV5-1
CASSLVGRGSHEQYF
TGCGCCAGCAGCTTGGTTGGCAGGGGCTCCCACGAGCAGTACTTC